This T cell receptor beta chain emerged from a study of shared clonotypes between healthy human individuals. Per sorted-subset replicate PCR, input was around 200 ng DNA, representing roughly 30,000 T cell genomes. Using immunoSEQ multiplex PCR, the repertoire was profiled, and TCRdb retains in-frame clones only, with some absent. The table includes about 2,500,000 clones, more than 90% detected once. CDR1 is SGHNT, CDR2 YENEEA, per germline. This CDR3 contains 13 residues. V was trimmed by 6 bases and J by 2 bases, leaving 11 bases between them. Sequencing was done on a sample of naive CD4+ T cells sorted from blood. Subset specified: CD45RA+ positively selected. This clonotype was obtained from a man between 18 and 29 years old in good health. This sequence joins TRBV11-3 and TRBJ2-7; D unresolved. The DNA for the CDR3 is TGTGCCAGCAGTCCTAAGGGAACCTACGAGCAGTACTTC. Protein: CASSPKGTYEQYF.